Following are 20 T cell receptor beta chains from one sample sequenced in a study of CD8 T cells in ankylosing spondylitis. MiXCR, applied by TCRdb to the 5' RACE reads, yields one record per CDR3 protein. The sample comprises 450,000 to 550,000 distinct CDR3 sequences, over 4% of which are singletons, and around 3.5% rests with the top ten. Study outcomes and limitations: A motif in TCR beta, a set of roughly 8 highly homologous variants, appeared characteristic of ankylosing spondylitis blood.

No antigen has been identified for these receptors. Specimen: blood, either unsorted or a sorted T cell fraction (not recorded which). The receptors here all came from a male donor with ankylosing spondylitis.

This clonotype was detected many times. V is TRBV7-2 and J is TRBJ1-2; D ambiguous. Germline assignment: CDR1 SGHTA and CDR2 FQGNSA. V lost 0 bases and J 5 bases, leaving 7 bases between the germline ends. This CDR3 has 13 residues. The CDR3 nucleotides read TGTGCCAGCAGCTTAGCCACGGGATATGGCTACACCTTC. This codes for CASSLATGYGYTF. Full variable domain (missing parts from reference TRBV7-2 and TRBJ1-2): GAGVSQSPSNKVTEKGKDVELRCDPISGHTALYWYRQSLGQGLEFLIYFQGNSAPDKSGLPSDRFSAERTGGSVSTLTIQRTQQEDSAVYLCASSLATGYGYTFGSGTRLTVV.

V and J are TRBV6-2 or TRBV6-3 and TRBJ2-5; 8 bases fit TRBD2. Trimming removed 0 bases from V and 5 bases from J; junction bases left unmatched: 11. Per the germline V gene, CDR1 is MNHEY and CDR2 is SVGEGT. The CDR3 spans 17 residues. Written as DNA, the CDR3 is TGTGCCAGCAGTTACTCGCTTGGATCGGGAGGGCCGGAGACCCAGTACTTC. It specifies CASSYSLGSGGPETQYF.

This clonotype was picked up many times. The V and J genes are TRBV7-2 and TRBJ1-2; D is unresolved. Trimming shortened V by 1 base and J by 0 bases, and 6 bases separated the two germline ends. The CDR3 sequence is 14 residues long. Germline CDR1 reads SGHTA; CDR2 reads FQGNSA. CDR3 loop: CASSLEVSNYGYTF. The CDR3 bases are TGTGCCAGCAGCTTAGAGGTTTCTAACTATGGCTACACCTTC.

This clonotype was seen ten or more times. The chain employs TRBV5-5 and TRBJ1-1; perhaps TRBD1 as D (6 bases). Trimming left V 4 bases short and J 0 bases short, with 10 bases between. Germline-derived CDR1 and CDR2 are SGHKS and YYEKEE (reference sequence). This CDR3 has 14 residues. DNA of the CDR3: TGTGCCAGCAGCCCGGACAGTCTGAACACTGAAGCTTTCTTT. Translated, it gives CASSPDSLNTEAFF.

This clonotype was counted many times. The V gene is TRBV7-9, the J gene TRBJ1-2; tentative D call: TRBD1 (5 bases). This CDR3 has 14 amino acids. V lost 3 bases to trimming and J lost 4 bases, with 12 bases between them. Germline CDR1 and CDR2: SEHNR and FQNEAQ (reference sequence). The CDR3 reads CASSFAGTFYGYTF. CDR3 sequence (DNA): TGTGCCAGCAGCTTTGCCGGGACCTTCTATGGCTACACCTTC.

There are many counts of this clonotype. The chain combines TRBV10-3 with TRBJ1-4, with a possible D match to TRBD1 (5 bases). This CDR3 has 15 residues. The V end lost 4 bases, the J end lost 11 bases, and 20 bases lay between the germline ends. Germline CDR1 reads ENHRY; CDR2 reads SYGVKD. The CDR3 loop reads CAISADTGEIGKLFF. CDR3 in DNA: TGTGCCATCAGTGCTGACACAGGTGAAATCGGGAAACTGTTTTTT.

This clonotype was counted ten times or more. CDR3 in amino acids: CSAPSVLDYRNEQFF. The CDR3 DNA reads TGCAGTGCCCCCTCGGTGTTAGATTATAGGAATGAGCAGTTCTTC. The chain couples TRBV20-1 to TRBJ2-1; D is uncertain. Looked up from germline, CDR1 is DFQATT and CDR2 is SNEGSKA (reference sequence). The CDR3 runs 15 residues. V lost 6 bases and J lost 7, with 22 bases in between.

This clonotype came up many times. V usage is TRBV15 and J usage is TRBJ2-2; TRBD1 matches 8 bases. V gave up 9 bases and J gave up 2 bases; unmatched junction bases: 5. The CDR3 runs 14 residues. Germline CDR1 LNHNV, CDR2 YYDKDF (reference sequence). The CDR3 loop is CATRTGRNTGELFF. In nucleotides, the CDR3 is TGTGCCACGCGGACAGGGAGAAACACCGGGGAGCTGTTTTTT.

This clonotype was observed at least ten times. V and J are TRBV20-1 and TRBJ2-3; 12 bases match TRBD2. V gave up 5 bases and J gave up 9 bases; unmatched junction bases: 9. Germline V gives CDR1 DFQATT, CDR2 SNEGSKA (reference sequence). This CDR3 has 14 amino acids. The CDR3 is CSASTSGGGKTQYF. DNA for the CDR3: TGCAGTGCTTCGACTAGCGGGGGAGGAAAAACGCAGTATTTT.

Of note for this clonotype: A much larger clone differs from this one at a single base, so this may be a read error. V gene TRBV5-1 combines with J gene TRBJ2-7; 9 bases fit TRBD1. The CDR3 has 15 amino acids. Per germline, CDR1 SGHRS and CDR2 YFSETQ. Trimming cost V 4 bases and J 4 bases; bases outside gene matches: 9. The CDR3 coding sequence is TGCGCCAGCAGCAGGGGACAGGGAAAGATTTACGAGCAGTACTTC. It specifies CASSRGQGKIYEQYF. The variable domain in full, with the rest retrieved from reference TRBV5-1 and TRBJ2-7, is KAGVTQTPRYLIKTRGQQVTLSCSPISGHRSVSWYQQTPGQGLQFLFEYFSETQRNKGNFPGRFSGRQFSNSRSEMNVSTLELGDSALYLCASSRGQGKIYEQYFGPGTRLTVT.

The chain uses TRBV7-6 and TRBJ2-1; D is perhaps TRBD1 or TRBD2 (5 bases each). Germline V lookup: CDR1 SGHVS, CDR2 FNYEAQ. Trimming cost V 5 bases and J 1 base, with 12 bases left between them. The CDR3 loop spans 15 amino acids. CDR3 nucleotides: TGTGCCAGCAGCCAGGGACCGAATTCCTACAATGAGCAGTTCTTC. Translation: CASSQGPNSYNEQFF.

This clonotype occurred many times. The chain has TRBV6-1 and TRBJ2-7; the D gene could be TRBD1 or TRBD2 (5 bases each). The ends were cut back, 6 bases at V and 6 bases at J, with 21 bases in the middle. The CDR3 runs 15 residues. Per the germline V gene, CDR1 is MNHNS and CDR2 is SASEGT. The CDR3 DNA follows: TGTGCCAGCAGCGACCCGGCCTCAAAGAGGGGCGAGCAGTACTTC. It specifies CASSDPASKRGEQYF.

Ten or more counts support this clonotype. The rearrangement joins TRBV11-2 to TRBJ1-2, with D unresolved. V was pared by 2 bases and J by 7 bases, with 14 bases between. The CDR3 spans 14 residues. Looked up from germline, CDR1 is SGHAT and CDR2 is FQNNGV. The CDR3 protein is CASSLTGMASGYTF. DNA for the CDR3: TGTGCCAGCAGCTTAACGGGAATGGCATCTGGCTACACCTTC.

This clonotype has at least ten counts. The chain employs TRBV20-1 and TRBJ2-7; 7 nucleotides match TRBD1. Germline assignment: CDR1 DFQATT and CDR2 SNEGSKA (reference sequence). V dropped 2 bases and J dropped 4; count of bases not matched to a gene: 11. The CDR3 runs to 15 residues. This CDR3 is CSARSLQGSGYEQYF. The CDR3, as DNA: TGCAGTGCTAGAAGTCTACAGGGGTCGGGGTACGAGCAGTACTTC.

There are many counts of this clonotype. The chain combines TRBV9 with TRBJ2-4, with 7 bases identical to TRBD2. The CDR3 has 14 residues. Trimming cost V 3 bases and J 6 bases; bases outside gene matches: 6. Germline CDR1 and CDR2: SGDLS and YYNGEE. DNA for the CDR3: TGTGCCAGCAGCGCTTGGGGGGGTAGAAACATTCAGTACTTC. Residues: CASSAWGGRNIQYF.

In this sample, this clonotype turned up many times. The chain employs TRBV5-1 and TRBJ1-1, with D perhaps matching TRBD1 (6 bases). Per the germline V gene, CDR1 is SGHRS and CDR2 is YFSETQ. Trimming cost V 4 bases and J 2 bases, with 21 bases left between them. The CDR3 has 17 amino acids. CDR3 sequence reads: CASSPSGGRTTNTEAFF. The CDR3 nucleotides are TGCGCCAGCAGCCCTAGTGGGGGCCGGACAACTAACACTGAAGCTTTCTTT. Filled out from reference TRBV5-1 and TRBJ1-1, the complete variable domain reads KAGVTQTPRYLIKTRGQQVTLSCSPISGHRSVSWYQQTPGQGLQFLFEYFSETQRNKGNFPGRFSGRQFSNSRSEMNVSTLELGDSALYLCASSPSGGRTTNTEAFFGQGTRLTVV.

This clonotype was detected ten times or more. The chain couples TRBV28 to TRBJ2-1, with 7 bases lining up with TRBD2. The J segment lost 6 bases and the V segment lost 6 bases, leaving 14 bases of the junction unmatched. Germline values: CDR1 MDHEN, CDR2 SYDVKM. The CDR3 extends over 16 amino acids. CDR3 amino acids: CASSLYAGVSLNEQFF. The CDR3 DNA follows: TGTGCCAGCAGCCTCTATGCGGGAGTATCCCTCAATGAGCAGTTCTTC.

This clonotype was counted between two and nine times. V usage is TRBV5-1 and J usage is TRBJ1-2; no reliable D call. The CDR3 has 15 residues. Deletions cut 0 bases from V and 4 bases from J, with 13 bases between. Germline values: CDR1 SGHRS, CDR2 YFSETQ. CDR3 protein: CASSLGPQILYGYTF. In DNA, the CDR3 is TGCGCCAGCAGCTTGGGACCGCAGATCCTCTATGGCTACACCTTC.

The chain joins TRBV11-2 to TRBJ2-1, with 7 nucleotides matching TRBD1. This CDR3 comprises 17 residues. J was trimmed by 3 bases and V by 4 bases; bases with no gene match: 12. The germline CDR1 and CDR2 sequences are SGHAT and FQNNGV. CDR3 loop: CASSSIRQGVVYNEQFF. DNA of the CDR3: TGTGCCAGCAGCTCTATCCGACAGGGTGTTGTCTACAATGAGCAGTTCTTC.

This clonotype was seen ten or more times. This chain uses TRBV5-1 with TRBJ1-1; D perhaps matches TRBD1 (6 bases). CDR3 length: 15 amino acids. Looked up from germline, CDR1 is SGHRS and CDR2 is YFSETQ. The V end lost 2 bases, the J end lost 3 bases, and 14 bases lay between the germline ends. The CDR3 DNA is TGCGCCAGCAGCTTTTTACAGGGTTCGGACACTGAAGCTTTCTTT. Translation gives CASSFLQGSDTEAFF.